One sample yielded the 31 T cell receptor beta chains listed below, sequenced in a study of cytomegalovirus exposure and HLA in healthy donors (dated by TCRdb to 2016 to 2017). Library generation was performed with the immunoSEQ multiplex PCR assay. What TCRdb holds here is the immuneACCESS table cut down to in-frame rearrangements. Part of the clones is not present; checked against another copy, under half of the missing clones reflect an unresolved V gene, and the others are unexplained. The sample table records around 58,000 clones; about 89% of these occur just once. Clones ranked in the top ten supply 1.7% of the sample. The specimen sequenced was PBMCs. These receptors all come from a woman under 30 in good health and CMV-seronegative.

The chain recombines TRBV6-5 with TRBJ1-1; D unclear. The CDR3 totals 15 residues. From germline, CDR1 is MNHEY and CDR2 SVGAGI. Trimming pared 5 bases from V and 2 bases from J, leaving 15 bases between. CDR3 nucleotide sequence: TGTGCCAGCAGTCCCCGGCCCACAGTAAACACTGAAGCTTTCTTT. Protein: CASSPRPTVNTEAFF.

The CDR3 here is CSVSFRGTYNEQFF. CDR3 coding DNA: TGCAGCGTATCCTTTCGGGGGACCTACAATGAGCAGTTCTTC. The chain uses TRBV29-1 and TRBJ2-1; a weak D match, TRBD2 (6 bases). There are 14 residues in the CDR3. The V and J ends lost 6 bases and 2 bases respectively, with 14 bases between them. The germline gives CDR1 SQVTM, CDR2 ANQGSEA.

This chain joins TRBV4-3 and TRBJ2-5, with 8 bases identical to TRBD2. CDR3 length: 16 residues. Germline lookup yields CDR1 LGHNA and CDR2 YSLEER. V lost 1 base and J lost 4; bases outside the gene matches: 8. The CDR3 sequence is CASSQARVAGPETQYF. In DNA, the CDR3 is TGCGCCAGCAGCCAAGCCAGGGTAGCGGGGCCAGAGACCCAGTACTTC.

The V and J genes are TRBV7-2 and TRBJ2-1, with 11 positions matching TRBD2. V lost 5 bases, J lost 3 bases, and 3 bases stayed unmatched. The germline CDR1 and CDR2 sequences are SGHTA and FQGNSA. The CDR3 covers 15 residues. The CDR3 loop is CASSPGTSGYNEQFF. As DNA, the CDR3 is TGTGCCAGCAGCCCCGGGACTAGCGGCTACAATGAGCAGTTCTTC.

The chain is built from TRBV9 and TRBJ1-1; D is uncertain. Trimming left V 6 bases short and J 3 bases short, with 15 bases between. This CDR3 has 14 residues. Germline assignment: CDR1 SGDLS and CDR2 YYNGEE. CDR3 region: CASKNVQEYTEAFF. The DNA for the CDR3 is TGTGCCAGCAAGAATGTTCAAGAGTACACTGAAGCTTTCTTT.

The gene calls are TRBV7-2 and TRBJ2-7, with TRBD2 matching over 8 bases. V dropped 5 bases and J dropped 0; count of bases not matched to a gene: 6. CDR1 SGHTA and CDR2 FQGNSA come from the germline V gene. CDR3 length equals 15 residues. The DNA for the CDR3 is TGTGCCAGCAGCCCCCGGACTAGCAGCTCCTACGAGCAGTACTTC. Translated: CASSPRTSSSYEQYF.

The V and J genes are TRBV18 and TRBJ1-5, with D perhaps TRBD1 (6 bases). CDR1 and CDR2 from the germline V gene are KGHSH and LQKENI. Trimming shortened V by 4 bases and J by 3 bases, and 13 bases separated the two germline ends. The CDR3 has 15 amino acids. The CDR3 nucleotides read TGTGCCAGCTCACTTTTGGACAGACCCAATCAGCCCCAGCATTTT. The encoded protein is CASSLLDRPNQPQHF.

The CDR3 DNA sequence: TGTGCCAGCAGCTTCACCGGGACTACCCTGAGGAATGAGCAGTTCTTC. It codes for CASSFTGTTLRNEQFF. This chain joins TRBV7-2 and TRBJ2-1; 7 positions match TRBD2. The CDR3 covers 16 residues. After removal of 3 bases from V and 7 bases from J, the junction contained 12 bases not matched to a gene. Looked up from germline, CDR1 is SGHTA and CDR2 is FQGNSA.

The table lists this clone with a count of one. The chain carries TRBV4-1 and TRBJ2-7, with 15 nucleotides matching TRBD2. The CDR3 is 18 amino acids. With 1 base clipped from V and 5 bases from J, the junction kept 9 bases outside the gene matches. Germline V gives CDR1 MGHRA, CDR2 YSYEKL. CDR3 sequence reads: CASSQGGTSGGLANEQYF. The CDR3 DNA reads TGCGCCAGCAGCCAAGGGGGGACTAGCGGGGGGCTAGCCAACGAGCAGTACTTC.

Here the CDR3 reads CASSVDLTGGYGYTF. The CDR3 region has the DNA TGTGCCAGCAGCGTCGACCTGACAGGGGGGTATGGCTACACCTTC. V usage is TRBV9 and J usage is TRBJ1-2; 9 bases are shared with TRBD1. This CDR3 is 15 amino acids long. Germline-derived CDR1 and CDR2 are SGDLS and YYNGEE. J gave up 5 bases and V 2 bases, and 7 bases lay outside the gene matches. Looking up the rest from reference TRBV9 and TRBJ1-2 gives the full variable domain: DSGVTQTPKHLITATGQRVTLRCSPRSGDLSVYWYQQSLDQGLQFLIQYYNGEERAKGNILERFSAQQFPDLHSELNLSSLELGDSALYFCASSVDLTGGYGYTFGSGTRLTVV.

As DNA, the CDR3 is TGCGCCAGCAGCCCATACCTAGCGACAAGCACAGATACGCAGTATTTT. The encoded protein is CASSPYLATSTDTQYF. The chain has TRBV4-1 and TRBJ2-3; TRBD2 might be the D (6 bases). The V end lost 4 bases, the J end lost 0 bases, and 14 bases lay between the germline ends. The CDR3 contains 16 residues. CDR1 and CDR2 from the germline V gene are MGHRA and YSYEKL.

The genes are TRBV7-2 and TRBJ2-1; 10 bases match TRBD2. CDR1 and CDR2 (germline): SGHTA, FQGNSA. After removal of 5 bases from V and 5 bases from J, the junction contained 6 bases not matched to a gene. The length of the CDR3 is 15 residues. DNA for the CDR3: TGTGCCAGCAGCCAAAGCGGGGGGGCTCACAATGAGCAGTTCTTC. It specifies CASSQSGGAHNEQFF.

CDR3 coding DNA: TGTGCCAGCCGGACTAGCGGGGGGGCCACAGATACGCAGTATTTT. Translated: CASRTSGGATDTQYF. The chain uses TRBV6-1 and TRBJ2-3; 15 bases line up with TRBD2. The germline gives CDR1 MNHNS, CDR2 SASEGT. The CDR3 consists of 15 residues. The V and J ends lost 8 bases and 2 bases, in that order; junction bases with no gene match: 2.

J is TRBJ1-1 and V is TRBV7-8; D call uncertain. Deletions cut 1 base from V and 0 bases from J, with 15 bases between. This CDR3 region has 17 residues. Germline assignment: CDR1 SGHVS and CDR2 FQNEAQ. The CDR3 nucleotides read TGTGCCAGCAGCTTAGGGACTGAGTTCCTCATGAACACTGAAGCTTTCTTT. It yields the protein CASSLGTEFLMNTEAFF.

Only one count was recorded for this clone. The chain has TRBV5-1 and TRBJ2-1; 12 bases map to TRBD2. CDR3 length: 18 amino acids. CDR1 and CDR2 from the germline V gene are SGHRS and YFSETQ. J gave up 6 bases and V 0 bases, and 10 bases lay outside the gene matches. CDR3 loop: CASSLGRTSGARANEQFF. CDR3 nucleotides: TGCGCCAGCAGCTTGGGAAGGACTAGCGGGGCACGCGCCAATGAGCAGTTCTTC.

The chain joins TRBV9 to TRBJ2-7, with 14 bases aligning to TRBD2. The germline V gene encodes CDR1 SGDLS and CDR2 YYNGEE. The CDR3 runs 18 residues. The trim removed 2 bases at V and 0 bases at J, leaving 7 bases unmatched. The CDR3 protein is CASSVGLAGGSNSYEQYF. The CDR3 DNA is TGTGCCAGCAGCGTCGGACTAGCGGGAGGATCAAACTCCTACGAGCAGTACTTC. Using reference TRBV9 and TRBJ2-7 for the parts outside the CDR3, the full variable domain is DSGVTQTPKHLITATGQRVTLRCSPRSGDLSVYWYQQSLDQGLQFLIQYYNGEERAKGNILERFSAQQFPDLHSELNLSSLELGDSALYFCASSVGLAGGSNSYEQYFGPGTRLTVT.

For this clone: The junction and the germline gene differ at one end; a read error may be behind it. In DNA, the CDR3 is TGTGCCAGCAGTGAAGCTTGGGACAGCCCTTTT. This codes for CASSEAWDSPF. The chain carries TRBV6-5 and TRBJ1-1, with 7 bases that match TRBD1. This CDR3 has 11 amino acids. The germline V gene has CDR1 MNHEY and CDR2 SVGAGI.

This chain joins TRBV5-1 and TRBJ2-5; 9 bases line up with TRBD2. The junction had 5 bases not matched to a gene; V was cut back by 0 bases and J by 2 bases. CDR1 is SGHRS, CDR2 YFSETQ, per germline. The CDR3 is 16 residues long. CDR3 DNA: TGCGCCAGCAGCTTGGCCAGGACTAGCGTGCAAGAGACCCAGTACTTC. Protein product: CASSLARTSVQETQYF.

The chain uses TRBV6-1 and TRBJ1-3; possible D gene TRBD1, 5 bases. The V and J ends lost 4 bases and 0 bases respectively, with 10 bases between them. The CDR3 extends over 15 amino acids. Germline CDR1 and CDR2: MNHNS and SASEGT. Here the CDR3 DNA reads TGTGCCAGCAGTGTGACAGAACTCTCTGGAAACACCATATATTTT. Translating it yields CASSVTELSGNTIYF.

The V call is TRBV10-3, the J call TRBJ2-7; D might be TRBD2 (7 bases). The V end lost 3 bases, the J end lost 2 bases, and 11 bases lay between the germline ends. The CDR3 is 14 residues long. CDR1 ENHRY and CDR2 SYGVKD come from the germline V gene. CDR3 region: CAISDWGGTYEQYF. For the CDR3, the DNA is TGTGCCATCAGTGATTGGGGGGGCACCTACGAGCAGTACTTC.

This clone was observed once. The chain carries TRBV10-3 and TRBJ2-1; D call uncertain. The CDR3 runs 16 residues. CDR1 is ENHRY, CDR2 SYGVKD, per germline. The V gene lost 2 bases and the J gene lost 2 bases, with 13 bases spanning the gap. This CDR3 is CAISEVGSVAYNEQFF. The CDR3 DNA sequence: TGTGCCATCAGTGAGGTTGGCTCCGTGGCCTACAATGAGCAGTTCTTC.

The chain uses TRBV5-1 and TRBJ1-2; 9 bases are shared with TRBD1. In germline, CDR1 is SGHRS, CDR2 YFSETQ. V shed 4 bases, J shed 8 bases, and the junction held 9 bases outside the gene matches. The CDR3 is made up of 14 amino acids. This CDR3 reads CASSDGTGRLGYTF. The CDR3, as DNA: TGCGCCAGCAGCGACGGGACAGGGCGGTTGGGCTACACCTTC.

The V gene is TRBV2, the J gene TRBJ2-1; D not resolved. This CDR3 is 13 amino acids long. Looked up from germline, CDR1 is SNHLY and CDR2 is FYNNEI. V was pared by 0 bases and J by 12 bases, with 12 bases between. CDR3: CASSEATVSRQFF. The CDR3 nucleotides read TGTGCCAGCAGTGAAGCCACGGTTTCTAGGCAGTTCTTC.

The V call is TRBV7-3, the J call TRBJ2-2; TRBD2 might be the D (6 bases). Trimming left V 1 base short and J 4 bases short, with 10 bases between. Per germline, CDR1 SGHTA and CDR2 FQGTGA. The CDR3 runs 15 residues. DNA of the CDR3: TGTGCCAGCAGCTTAAGTCAGACTAGCACCGGGGAGCTGTTTTTT. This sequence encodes CASSLSQTSTGELFF.

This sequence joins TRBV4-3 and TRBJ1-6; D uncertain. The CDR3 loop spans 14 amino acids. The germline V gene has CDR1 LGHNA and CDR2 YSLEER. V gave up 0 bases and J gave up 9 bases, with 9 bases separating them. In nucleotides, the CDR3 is TGCGCCAGCAGCCAAGACCTGTCGGTTTCACCCCTCCACTTT. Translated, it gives CASSQDLSVSPLHF.

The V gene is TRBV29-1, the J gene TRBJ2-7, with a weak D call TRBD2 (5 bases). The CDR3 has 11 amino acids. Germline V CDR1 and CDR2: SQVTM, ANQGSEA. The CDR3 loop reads CTVTRGYEQYF. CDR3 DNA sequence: TGCACCGTGACCCGGGGTTACGAGCAGTACTTC.

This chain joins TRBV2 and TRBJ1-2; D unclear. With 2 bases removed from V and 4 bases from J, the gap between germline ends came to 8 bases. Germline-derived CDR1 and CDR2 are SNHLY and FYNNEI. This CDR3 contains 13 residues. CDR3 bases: TGTGCCAGCAGTGAAACACAGAGCTATGGCTACACCTTC. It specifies CASSETQSYGYTF.

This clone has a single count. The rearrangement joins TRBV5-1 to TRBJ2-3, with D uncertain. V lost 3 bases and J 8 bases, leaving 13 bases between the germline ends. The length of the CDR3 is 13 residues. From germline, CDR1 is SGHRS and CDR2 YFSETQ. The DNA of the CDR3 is TGCGCCAGCAGCTACGAGGCAAACCCTACGCAGTATTTT. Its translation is CASSYEANPTQYF. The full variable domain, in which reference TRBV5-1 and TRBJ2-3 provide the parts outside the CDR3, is KAGVTQTPRYLIKTRGQQVTLSCSPISGHRSVSWYQQTPGQGLQFLFEYFSETQRNKGNFPGRFSGRQFSNSRSEMNVSTLELGDSALYLCASSYEANPTQYFGPGTRLTVL.

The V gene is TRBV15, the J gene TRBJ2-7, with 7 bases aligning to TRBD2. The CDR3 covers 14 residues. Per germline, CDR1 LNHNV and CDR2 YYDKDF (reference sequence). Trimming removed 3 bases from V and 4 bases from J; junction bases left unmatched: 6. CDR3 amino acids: CATSRTSQAYEQYF. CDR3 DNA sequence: TGTGCCACCAGCAGGACTAGCCAAGCATACGAGCAGTACTTC.

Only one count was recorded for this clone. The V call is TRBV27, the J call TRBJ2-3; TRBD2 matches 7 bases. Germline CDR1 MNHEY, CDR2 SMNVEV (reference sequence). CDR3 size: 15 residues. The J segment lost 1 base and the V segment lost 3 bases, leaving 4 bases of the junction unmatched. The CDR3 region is CASSLGGSGTDTQYF. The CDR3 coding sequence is TGTGCCAGCAGTTTGGGCGGGAGTGGCACAGATACGCAGTATTTT.

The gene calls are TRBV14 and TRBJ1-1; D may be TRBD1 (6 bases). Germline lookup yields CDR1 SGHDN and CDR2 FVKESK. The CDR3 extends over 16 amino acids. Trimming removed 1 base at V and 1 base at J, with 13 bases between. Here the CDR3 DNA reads TGTGCCAGCAGCCAAGCTATAGTCAGGGGGAACACTGAAGCTTTCTTT. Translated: CASSQAIVRGNTEAFF. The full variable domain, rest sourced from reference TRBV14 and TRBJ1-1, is EAGVTQFPSHSVIEKGQTVTLRCDPISGHDNLYWYRRVMGKEIKFLLHFVKESKQDESGMPNNRFLAERTGGTYSTLKVQPAELEDSGVYFCASSQAIVRGNTEAFFGQGTRLTVV.